This T cell receptor beta chain was identified during a study of T cell repertoires in cytomegalovirus infection. Study as a whole: CMV epitopes that were recently identified and HLA-C-restricted were used alongside well-studied HLA-B-restricted ones. Public TCR beta signatures marked donors with CMV infection and the matching HLA.

As concerns this clonotype: Antigen specificity is unknown.

Study-level points and caveats: Identification of carriers of CMV plus the relevant HLA was achieved through cumulative public TCR beta family frequency. It was HLA-C-restricted CMV-specific TCR beta clonotypes that dominated the response ex vivo.

One entry per CDR3 protein results from TCRdb running MiXCR on the reads. The data show tens of thousands of distinct CDR3 sequences, with 20% to 25% seen just once and around 70% held by the top ten. V was trimmed by 1 base and J by 0 bases, leaving 18 bases between them. Germline V lookup: CDR1 SGHTA, CDR2 FQGNSA. This CDR3 region has 19 residues. The sequences come from CD8+ T cells from cultured PBMCs, collected from culture after CMV antigen stimulation. The TCR originated in a human donor in good health (CMV status not recorded). Some clones in this sample may be carry-over from other donors' samples. This chain joins TRBV7-2 and TRBJ2-2, with D possibly TRBD1 on 7 matching bases. CDR3 sequence reads: CASSLGRGLTGANTGELFF. CDR3 nucleotide sequence: TGTGCCAGCAGCTTAGGGAGGGGGCTTACGGGGGCGAACACCGGGGAGCTGTTTTTT. Full variable domain (missing parts from reference TRBV7-2 and TRBJ2-2): GAGVSQSPSNKVTEKGKDVELRCDPISGHTALYWYRQSLGQGLEFLIYFQGNSAPDKSGLPSDRFSAERTGGSVSTLTIQRTQQEDSAVYLCASSLGRGLTGANTGELFFGEGSRLTVL.